Listed here is a single T cell receptor beta chain. What antigen it recognizes has not been identified. No much larger clone is present one base from it, and per-base qualities are unavailable. The data originate from a study of cytomegalovirus exposure and HLA in healthy donors (dated by TCRdb to about 2017). With regard to the full study: In an earlier analysis of 587 of the donors, 276 Gb of sequence data and 117 million unique TCR beta sequences from roughly 200 million T cells were reported. About 280 gigabases of sequencing data and 70 million to 100 million unique TCR sequences were included in an early release covering over 600 HLA-typed donors. Five DR-DQ haplotypes were treated as single units for association and clustering because of strong linkage in the cohort. The study aimed to test whether signatures of past pathogen exposure could be identified by cataloging public T cell receptors. Typing coverage differed by locus: A, B, C, DRB1 and DQB1 were typed in about 620-630 donors, DQA1 in 500 to 550, DPA1 in 606, and DPB1 in 472. Of the 350 to 400 genotyped donors, approximately 83% fell in the genetic ancestry cluster associated with self-reported Caucasian donors. Using immunosequencing, the study profiled T cell repertoires from around 670 subjects and related those repertoires to cytomegalovirus serostatus. Among 300 to 450 genotyped donors of the cohort, an average of approximately 240,000 unique TCR beta nucleotide sequences were sequenced per donor, roughly a sixth of them non-productive. The later analysis used no new phenotypic data to find candidate immune exposures, relying instead on TCR beta sequences and their occurrence across donors. In an earlier analysis of roughly 540 of the donors, high-throughput TCR beta sequencing was used to judge whether each TCR beta V gene segment behaved as functional or pseudogenic. A separate validation cohort of about 110 different subjects was used in addition to the 666-subject first cohort. Donor age, sex, ethnicity and CMV serostatus were collected together with the repertoire data. Class I and class II HLA loci were covered by the typing at four-digit resolution. A later genetic analysis used genome-wide SNP genotypes for about three fifths of the 666 donors, treating that subset as a discovery cohort. The study combined high-throughput TCR immunosequencing, statistical association of individual TCRs with disease status, and machine learning to predict cytomegalovirus infection status. To study patterns of TCR occurrence, a later analysis re-analyzed previously published TCR beta repertoires from around 700 donors and added high-resolution HLA genotyping. Every discovery cohort repertoire had been produced on one sequencing platform.

The library was generated by the immunoSEQ multiplex PCR assay. The multiplex PCR relied on a mix of 60 forward primers for TCR Vbeta segments and 13 reverse primers for TCR Jbeta segments. The CDR3 region of rearranged TCR beta genes was amplified from genomic DNA by a multiplex PCR assay. Amplified TCR beta libraries were sequenced as 87-base-pair reads on the Illumina HiSeq System. The published analysis was carried out like this. In a later analysis, tens of millions of unique TCR beta chains were counted across the approximately 620 repertoires, and roughly 11 million of these chains were shared by at least two donors. To remove PCR and sequencing errors, raw reads were error-corrected and collapsed into unique sequences using a nearest-neighbor algorithm that merged closely related sequences. Alignment of CDR3 sequences to IMGT reference sequences was used to assign V, D and J gene segments. For a sequence to be retained, a match of at least six nucleotides was required to both a V gene segment and a J gene segment. A rearrangement was called productive if the CDR3 had no stop codons and remained in frame with V and J, and every other rearrangement was called non-productive. Following IMGT convention, CDR3 was defined as the stretch from the second conserved V-encoded cysteine to the conserved J-encoded phenylalanine. The earlier analysis of some 580 of the donors excluded any sequence lacking an unambiguous match to a single V gene segment. In an earlier analysis of several hundred of the donors, V segments were called functional above 56.7% productive rearrangements and were called segregating when the between-donor standard deviation exceeded 5%. A statistical classification framework was built for diagnosing cytomegalovirus status from the catalog of TCR beta chain sequences. In a later analysis, TCR nucleotide sequences were compared against IMGT/GENE-DB human TR gene sequences so that V and J genes could be assigned. In a later analysis, CDR3 sequences and most-parsimonious VDJ recombination scenarios were assigned using the TCRdist pipeline. In a later analysis, every TCR beta chain was defined by the combination of its CDR3 amino acid sequence and its V-gene family, and reads without a unique V-gene family were dropped. As a way to deal with suspected cross-contamination and a sequencing artifact, a later analysis dropped more than 500 nucleotide sequences that were highly shared and had low generation probability. In a later analysis, a clonal expansion index for each public chain was calculated from normalized within-repertoire ranks of inferred template counts. In a later analysis, generation probabilities were computed with a VDJ recombination model fitted to out-of-frame rearrangements, and the resulting probabilities were checked against IGoR. A later analysis scored TCR-TCR, TCR-HLA and TCR-CMV co-occurrence with hypergeometric tests, applying a repertoire-size bias correction to TCR pairs. False discovery rates were estimated in a later analysis by permuting HLA or CMV assignments 20 times. A later analysis grouped co-occurring TCRs with DBSCAN, adding TCRdist sequence similarity when clustering within HLA-allele-positive subsets. Repertoires with fewer than 30,000 or more than 120,000 public chains were left out of co-occurrence clustering, as were roughly five repertoires with anomalous nucleotide sharing. Drawn from immuneACCESS, this table holds only the in-frame rearrangements with V and J called that TCRdb kept. Clones are partly lost; checked studies trace under half to an unresolved V gene and leave the rest unexplained. V, J and clone size were drawn from that table, and D and trimming were deduced from the DNA. This sample is represented by 60,000 to 75,000 clones; roughly 70% of them were singletons. Together, the top ten hold about 12% of the sample.

The CDR3, cysteine through phenylalanine, is 16 amino acids long. The retained sequence is limited to the CDR3, 48 bases, with the frame set at the first base. The germline V end is reduced by 0 bases and the J end by 0 bases; junction bases left unmatched: 3. For CDR1 and CDR2, the germline V gene lists SGDLS and YYNGEE. In total, just over 650 healthy bone marrow donors made up the cohort. At the time of sampling, every cohort member was nominally healthy, though immune exposures that went unrecorded were likely present. The donor tested CMV seropositive, placing the donor among the 310 or so seropositive members of the cohort. Each donor provided a peripheral blood sample, and peripheral blood mononuclear cells were used for TCR beta sequencing. Genomic DNA was extracted from the blood cell samples with the Qiagen DNeasy Blood Extraction Kit. The paper's findings and limits, for the study overall: The presence/absence analyses assumed that sequencing depth was roughly uniform across donors, and that assumption may not be true. The study gave a list of around 170 TCR beta chains associated with cytomegalovirus. Compared with the roughly 700-donor mean, donors in an Asian-associated ancestry cluster had fewer N-insertions in productive TCRs, according to a later genetic analysis. Three of the identified cytomegalovirus-associated TCR beta chains were confirmed in vitro to be specific for cytomegalovirus antigens. The authors suggested that the approach could potentially be extended to other disease states and immunological phenotypes. The earlier analysis of some 540 of the donors excluded 15 to 20 rarely observed V segments, including chromosome 9 orphons, because counts were too low. The cohort was sequenced for TCR beta chains only, and without alpha or paired-chain data the features that could be detected were limited. At a false discovery rate of 0.05, a later analysis linked 16,951 TCR beta sequences to specific HLA alleles. Because some donors lacked HLA typing at each locus, the association tests relied only on the typed subset. Most TCR sequences were observed very rarely across donors, whereas some public TCRs were present in many individuals. In a later analysis, the rate of TCR association differed among HLA loci, with DRB1 alleles having the most associated TCRs and HLA-C alleles having the fewest. A further reported finding was that TCR beta sequences accurately predicted the HLA-A and HLA-B alleles for most subjects in the first cohort. Several of the top co-occurrence clusters appeared to be linked to parvovirus B19, influenza, CMV and Epstein-Barr virus, according to a later analysis. Immune exposure information for the cohort was limited to CMV serostatus. The sequencing pipeline was judged likely to have produced a cluster of highly shared sequence variants as a technical artifact. A later analysis found that most CMV-associated TCR beta chains appeared HLA-restricted, with HLA associations seemingly driven largely by CMV exposure. In an earlier analysis of 500 to 650 of the donors, most TCR beta V segments appeared in productive rearrangements about 87% or about 30% of the time, broadly matching IMGT annotations. The classifier was reported to diagnose cytomegalovirus status with high specificity and sensitivity in both the original cohort and the validation cohort. In a later analysis, HLA-associated TCR beta chains were found to be more clonally expanded and to have lower generation probabilities than equally common non-associated chains. V-gene and J-gene trimming of TCR beta chains was associated with a missense DCLRE1C variant in a later genetic analysis, and the association was replicated in an independent cohort. Some IMGT-functional V segments, including TRBV6-2 and TRBV6-3, could not be told apart with the 87-base-pair reads, so those segments were excluded. Strong co-occurrence of HLA alleles, especially DR and DQ, made assigning TCR associations to individual alleles difficult. Linkage disequilibrium might explain the correlated functional status among segregating V segments, but an unknown experimental factor could not be ruled out.

Here the chain combines TRBV9 and TRBJ2-3, and 8 junction bases match TRBD2. Input material: PBMCs. The sequence was collected from a woman between 35 and 50 years old in good health and CMV-seropositive. The DNA sequence follows: TGTGCCAGCAGCGTAGCGCGCGGGGGGAGCACAGATACGCAGTATTTT. Translated, it gives CASSVARGGSTDTQYF.